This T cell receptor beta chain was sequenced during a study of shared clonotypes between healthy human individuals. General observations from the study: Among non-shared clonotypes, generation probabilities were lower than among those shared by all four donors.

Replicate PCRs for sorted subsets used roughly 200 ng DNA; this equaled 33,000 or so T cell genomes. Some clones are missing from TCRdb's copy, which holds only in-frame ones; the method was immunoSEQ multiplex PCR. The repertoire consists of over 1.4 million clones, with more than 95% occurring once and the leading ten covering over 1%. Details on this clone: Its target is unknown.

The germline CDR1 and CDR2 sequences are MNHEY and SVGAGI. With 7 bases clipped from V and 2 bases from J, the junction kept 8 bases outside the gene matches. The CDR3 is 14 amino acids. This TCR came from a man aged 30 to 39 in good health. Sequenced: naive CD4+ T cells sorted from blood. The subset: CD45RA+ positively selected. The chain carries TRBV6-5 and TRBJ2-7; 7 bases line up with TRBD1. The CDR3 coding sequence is TGTGCCAGCATCCACAGGGGAAGAACCTACGAGCAGTACTTC. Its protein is CASIHRGRTYEQYF.